Listed below are T cell receptor beta chains from one sample, sequenced in a study of control samples from healthy donors and cancer patients. The assay was immunoSEQ multiplex PCR, and TCRdb's table has in-frame clones only and misses some. The repertoire holds around 150,000 clones, approximately 94% seen once, with 8.5% in the top ten. Input material: blood. These receptors all stem from a woman in her 40s in good health. Both conserved end residues are part of each CDR3. Each record gives: V gene, CDR3 protein.

TRBV19	CASSPNPGLETQYF
TRBV7-2	CASSLVFREQYF
TRBV9	CASSPKGRPRSDEQFF
TRBV25-1	CASSDPNRGGYTF
TRBV7-2	CASSLGVEQYF
TRBV5-1	CASSPRLAGNSYNEQFF
TRBV9	CASSVASAWSNTEAFF
TRBV4-3	CASSQEAGPDTQYF
TRBV29-1	CSVGDGSHYEQYF
TRBV6-5	CASRQGSSYEQYF
TRBV5-1	CASSPDLADSYNEQFF
TRBV6-5	CASSGYGEKLFF
TRBV4-2	CASSQDTARDRGNYGYTF
TRBV6-1	CASSEGFVPGDTQYF
TRBV7-9	CASSSRRFTEAFF
TRBV7-8	CASSLASGRGYNSPLHF
TRBV19	CASSIGPDRPNYGYTF
TRBV4-1	CASSQELGNYGYTF
TRBV12-3/TRBV12-4	CASRERTTGELFF
TRBV4-1	CASSQEAGEQFF
TRBV7-9	CASSPQGYYGYTF
TRBV6-5	CASSYSGEAFF
TRBV6-5	CASSYSGREAFF
TRBV11-2	CASSFSRAVGEKLFF
TRBV19	CASTRRTTLFNTEAFF
TRBV4-1	CASSQGWGRNYGYTF
TRBV6-2/TRBV6-3	CASSNPRADTEAFF
TRBV21-1	CASSLVGRGIPPRETQYF
TRBV4-1	CASSQENRGYGYTF
TRBV27	CATSLDRVSTGELFF
TRBV27	CASRSVDRVTDTQYF
TRBV11-2	CASSPGWGVGTEAFF
TRBV9	CASSVLGTTEAFF
TRBV7-2	CASSLALRETQYF
TRBV7-3	CASRQTGVSEQFF
TRBV19	CASSIGPPGEQYF
TRBV7-2	CASSPGGILNQPQHF
TRBV7-9	CASSPRAGQGRTEAFF
TRBV10-3	CAISESRSQETQYF
TRBV10-3	CAISEGFETQYF
TRBV19	CASSIVGARTEAFF
TRBV7-2	CASSPRSPSPLHF
TRBV5-5	CASSLVGLSGTEAFF
TRBV2	CASLDTYNEQFF
TRBV7-8	CASSLGERPRNQPQHF
TRBV7-8	CASSPKRQGADSPLHF
TRBV5-4	CASSFDWGGTDTQYF
TRBV7-2	CASGSSNYNEQFF
TRBV21-1	CASSKEGRNQPQHF
TRBV5-6	CASSFDTTDTQYF
TRBV5-1	CASSLAIGTGQETQYF
TRBV3-1/TRBV3-2	CASSLTDTQYF
TRBV5-6	CASSLQLDPETQYF
TRBV7-2	CASSLVGTGTGNTIYF
TRBV27	CASSSPGTGGTYEQYF
TRBV6-5	CASSPSPGMTEAFF